This section outlines one T cell receptor (beta chain) sequence together with its context. Its target is unknown. The data were obtained in a study of T-cell memory formation after mild COVID-19. Study conclusions and caveats: Confirmation of SARS-CoV-2 specificity was lacking for second-wave clones peaking day 37. Mainly in CM and EM were contracting CD4+ clones; CD8+ were in EMRA.

TCRdb reprocessed the 5' RACE reads via MiXCR and lists one record per CDR3 protein. This sample has about 390,000 distinct CDR3 sequences, with around 21% found just once. The V gene's germline CDR1 is DFQATT and CDR2 SNEGSKA (reference sequence). The CDR3 runs 14 residues. J lost 4 bases, V lost 4 bases, and 5 bases had no gene match. Source material: PBMCs or a T cell subset sorted from them (not recorded which). This chain connects TRBV20-1 to TRBJ2-1; 9 bases align to TRBD2. The TCR was taken from an adult woman who had mild COVID-19 (a few samples of this study predate the infection). Cell type and time point are not known. The CDR3: CSAKRTSAYNEQFF. In DNA, the CDR3 is TGCAGTGCTAAGCGGACTAGCGCGTACAATGAGCAGTTCTTC.